Below, 6 T cell receptor beta chains from the same sample are listed, as sequenced in a study of cytomegalovirus exposure and HLA in healthy donors. The PCR employed 60 Vbeta primers together with 13 Jbeta primers. Profiling relied on immunoSEQ multiplex PCR, and the TCRdb table lists in-frame clones only, not all of them. The sample has roughly 180,000 clones; 65% to 85% are singletons. Input material: PBMCs. The source of these receptors is a woman between 50 and 59 years old in good health and CMV-seropositive.

J is TRBJ2-5 and V is TRBV29-1; 14 bases map to TRBD2. This CDR3 comprises 17 residues. V was clipped by 7 bases and J by 4 bases; unmatched bases: 14. From germline, CDR1 is SQVTM and CDR2 ANQGSEA. The CDR3 sequence is CSGGTSGRGSLRETQYF. CDR3 in DNA: TGCAGCGGAGGGACTAGCGGGAGAGGTAGTCTGCGAGAGACCCAGTACTTC.

About this clone: A junction boundary mismatches the germline segment, possibly from a read error. The V and J genes are TRBV7-3 and TRBJ2-7, with 8 bases fitting TRBD2. There are 14 residues in the CDR3. CDR1 is SGHTA and CDR2 is FQGTGA in the germline V gene. CDR3 sequence (DNA): TGTGCCAGCAGCCTAACCGGGACTAGTCTCGAGCAGTACTTC. It is translated as CASSLTGTSLEQYF.

This chain uses TRBV11-1 with TRBJ1-1, with 11 bases fitting TRBD1. The junction had 5 bases not matched to a gene; V was cut back by 5 bases and J by 6 bases. The CDR3 totals 14 residues. Looked up from germline, CDR1 is SGHAT and CDR2 is FQDESV (reference sequence). CDR3 sequence (DNA): TGTGCCAGCAGCCTCGGGACAGGGGGGCCTGAAGCTTTCTTT. Encoded protein: CASSLGTGGPEAFF.

This chain joins TRBV30 and TRBJ2-1; 8 bases agree with TRBD2. Germline CDR1 reads GTSNPN; CDR2 reads SVGIG (reference sequence). The CDR3 has 13 amino acids. With V trimmed by 2 bases and J by 8 bases, 5 bases remained unmatched. The CDR3 DNA reads TGTGCCTGGAGTACGCGGGGGGAGGATGAGCAGTTCTTC. Translation gives CAWSTRGEDEQFF.

The chain uses TRBV6-1 and TRBJ2-7, with 8 nucleotides matching TRBD1. Germline lookup yields CDR1 MNHNS and CDR2 SASEGT. The junction had 3 bases not matched to a gene; V was cut back by 2 bases and J by 3 bases. The CDR3 length is 14 residues. CDR3 region: CASSERTGFYEQYF. The DNA for the CDR3 is TGTGCCAGCAGTGAACGGACAGGGTTCTACGAGCAGTACTTC.

The V call is TRBV5-1, the J call TRBJ1-3; 7 nucleotides line up with TRBD1. The V gene end was trimmed by 4 bases and the J gene end by 2 bases; junction bases not matched to a gene: 3. Germline V gene lookup returns CDR1 SGHRS and CDR2 YFSETQ. The CDR3 is 14 amino acids. CDR3: CASSLDRTGNTIYF. CDR3 bases: TGCGCCAGCAGCCTGGACAGGACTGGAAACACCATATATTTT. Supplemented by reference TRBV5-1 and TRBJ1-3, the full variable domain reads KAGVTQTPRYLIKTRGQQVTLSCSPISGHRSVSWYQQTPGQGLQFLFEYFSETQRNKGNFPGRFSGRQFSNSRSEMNVSTLELGDSALYLCASSLDRTGNTIYFGEGSWLTVV.